The 13 T cell receptor beta chains presented below share a single source sample, sequenced in a study of Ad26.COV2.S vaccination and SARS-CoV-2 variants. Assay: immunoSEQ multiplex PCR; the TCRdb copy retains only in-frame clones and omits some. Here the sample spans roughly 350,000 clones, 88% being singletons. The treatment here: some 20 received Ad26.COV2.S at low or high dose, single or two shots; several received placebo; per-sample allocation not given. The samples date from day 63 after the first vaccine or placebo injection. Source: peripheral blood, taken in a trial of Ad26.COV2.S vaccine versus placebo. These receptors came from a person aged 18-65 years who received the Ad26.COV2.S COVID-19 vaccine or a placebo.

The chain recombines TRBV7-9 with TRBJ2-2, with 14 nucleotides matching TRBD2. CDR3 size: 19 residues. Germline loops: CDR1 SEHNR, CDR2 FQNEAQ (reference sequence). The trim removed 1 base at V and 3 bases at J, leaving 7 bases unmatched. CDR3 DNA: TGTGCCAGCAGCTTAGAAGGGACTAGCGGGAGTGTTTACACCGGGGAGCTGTTTTTT. Translation gives CASSLEGTSGSVYTGELFF. The full variable domain, its missing parts supplied by reference TRBV7-9 and TRBJ2-2, is DTGVSQNPRHKITKRGQNVTFRCDPISEHNRLYWYRQTLGQGPEFLTYFQNEAQLEKSRLLSDRFSAERPKGSFSTLEIQRTEQGDSAMYLCASSLEGTSGSVYTGELFFGEGSRLTVL.

The chain combines TRBV4-2 with TRBJ2-7; no clear D gene. V was shortened by 1 base and J by 7 bases, with 11 bases between the two germline ends. This CDR3 is 13 amino acids long. The germline V gene has CDR1 LGHNA and CDR2 YNFKEQ. The CDR3 reads CASSQGFREEQYF. Here the CDR3 DNA reads TGTGCCAGCAGCCAAGGATTTCGTGAGGAGCAGTACTTC.

The J gene is TRBJ1-4, the V gene TRBV9, with 7 bases lining up with TRBD1. CDR1 and CDR2 (germline): SGDLS, YYNGEE. The CDR3 has 14 residues. The junction had 3 bases not matched to a gene; V was cut back by 7 bases and J by 0 bases. In DNA, the CDR3 is TGTGCCAGCGCAGGGGGTGCAACTAATGAAAAACTGTTTTTT. Residues: CASAGGATNEKLFF.

The chain employs TRBV28 and TRBJ2-7, with TRBD1 matching 9 bases. Germline trimming cut 5 bases from V and 1 base from J; bases unmatched to any gene: 6. Germline CDR1 MDHEN, CDR2 SYDVKM. The CDR3 spans 15 residues. In DNA form, the CDR3 reads TGTGCCAGCAGTATTTACAGGGGGCTTTCCTACGAGCAGTACTTC. Protein sequence: CASSIYRGLSYEQYF.

This chain joins TRBV20-1 and TRBJ1-1; no clear D. CDR1 DFQATT and CDR2 SNEGSKA come from the germline V gene (reference sequence). The V and J ends lost 3 bases and 7 bases respectively, with 9 bases between them. The CDR3 is made up of 11 amino acids. The CDR3, as DNA: TGCAGTGCTAGTTTCGACCTTGAAGCTTTCTTT. As protein: CSASFDLEAFF.

This clone occurred many times. The gene calls are TRBV30 and TRBJ1-6; TRBD1 might be the D (6 bases). The germline CDR1 and CDR2 sequences are GTSNPN and SVGIG (reference sequence). CDR3 size: 12 residues. The germline V and J ends were trimmed by 3 bases and 7 bases, with 7 bases remaining between them. CDR3 sequence (DNA): TGTGCCTGGAGCACAGGGAATTCACCCCTCCACTTT. Its translation: CAWSTGNSPLHF. The whole variable domain, filled in from reference TRBV30 and TRBJ1-6, reads SQTIHQWPATLVQPVGSPLSLECTVEGTSNPNLYWYRQAAGRGLQLLFYSVGIGQISSEVPQNLSASRPQDRQFILSSKKLLLSDSGFYLCAWSTGNSPLHFGNGTRLTVT.

The rearrangement uses TRBV11-3 and TRBJ2-1; D tentatively fits TRBD1 or TRBD2 (6 bases each). CDR3 length: 15 residues. V shed 5 bases and J shed 5 bases, with 16 bases lying between them. The germline gives CDR1 SGHNT, CDR2 YENEEA. Here the CDR3 DNA reads TGTGCCAGCAGCCTAGGGGGGACCACCCACAATGAGCAGTTCTTC. Amino acid sequence: CASSLGGTTHNEQFF.

This clone was counted between two and nine times. The chain joins TRBV5-1 to TRBJ1-4; D is unclear. CDR1 and CDR2 from the germline V gene are SGHRS and YFSETQ. This CDR3 contains 15 residues. The germline V and J ends were trimmed by 0 bases and 2 bases, with 8 bases remaining between them. The CDR3 region is CASSLGPQTNEKLFF. As DNA, the CDR3 is TGCGCCAGCAGCTTGGGGCCCCAGACTAATGAAAAACTGTTTTTT.

The chain couples TRBV7-2 to TRBJ2-4; the D gene is possibly TRBD2 (6 bases). V was cut by 4 bases and J by 9 bases, with 13 bases left in between. Germline loops: CDR1 SGHTA, CDR2 FQGNSA. There are 13 residues in the CDR3. In DNA, the CDR3 is TGTGCCAGCAGCTCTTATGGGACTCGCATTCAGTACTTC. This encodes CASSSYGTRIQYF.

This clone was counted a few times. J is TRBJ2-2 and V is TRBV4-2; 13 bases line up with TRBD2. V was pared by 5 bases and J by 8 bases, with 14 bases of the junction left unmatched. The germline V gene encodes CDR1 LGHNA and CDR2 YNFKEQ. The CDR3 totals 18 residues. The CDR3 spells CASSEGTSGAGRAGELFF. The CDR3 DNA sequence: TGTGCCAGCAGCGAAGGGACTAGCGGGGCCGGGAGGGCAGGGGAGCTGTTTTTT.

The rearrangement uses TRBV19 and TRBJ1-1; a possible D gene is TRBD1 (6 bases). The CDR3 runs 16 residues. The germline V and J ends were trimmed by 0 bases and 4 bases, with 15 bases remaining between them. CDR1 and CDR2 from the germline V gene are LNHDA and SQIVND (reference sequence). CDR3 in DNA: TGTGCCAGTAGTATAGAATCGTGGGGGCGAGGCACTGAAGCTTTCTTT. It yields the protein CASSIESWGRGTEAFF.

The CDR3 loop is CAISESMNLASAGGGETQYF. The DNA of the CDR3 is TGTGCCATCAGTGAGTCGATGAACCTCGCTTCGGCAGGGGGCGGAGAGACCCAGTACTTC. The chain is built from TRBV10-3 and TRBJ2-5, with 8 bases lining up with TRBD1. The CDR3 loop spans 20 amino acids. The V segment lost 0 bases and the J segment 4 bases; nucleotides outside the gene matches: 19. Germline V gene lookup returns CDR1 ENHRY and CDR2 SYGVKD.

The chain combines TRBV6-6 with TRBJ1-4; the D gene is possibly TRBD1 (6 bases). Germline values: CDR1 MNHNY, CDR2 SVGAGI (reference sequence). The CDR3 loop spans 15 amino acids. V lost 0 bases to trimming and J lost 3 bases, with 8 bases between them. The CDR3 is CASSYSRGPNEKLFF. CDR3 DNA sequence: TGTGCCAGCAGTTACTCGCGGGGGCCTAATGAAAAACTGTTTTTT.